Listed below are T cell receptor beta chains from one sample, sequenced in a study of blood T cell repertoires in COVID-19. Using immunoSEQ multiplex PCR, the repertoire was profiled, and TCRdb retains in-frame clones only, with some absent. The repertoire holds about 380,000 clones, with nearly 90% as singletons. Material for sequencing was peripheral blood. The source of these receptors is a young man with active or convalescent COVID-19. The conserved cysteine and the conserved F or W are not part of the CDR3 here.

TRBJ2-1 TRBV7-2 ASSPGLAGTHEQF
TRBJ2-1 TRBV12-3/TRBV12-4 ASRRQGGEQF
TRBJ1-5 TRBV2 ASSVQGRNQPQH
TRBJ2-6 TRBV5-8 VWGRGRPGANVLT
TRBJ1-2 TRBV27 ASSGGYGYT
TRBJ2-3 TRBV9 ASSVANSRTDTQY
TRBJ1-6 TRBV9 ASSVAGRGDSPLH
TRBJ2-2 TRBV2 ASRGQGFAGELF
TRBJ2-2 TRBV5-4 ASSRQGDRGELF
TRBJ1-1 TRBV27 ASSSGQGRVTEAF
TRBJ2-5 TRBV27 ASSAWDRGLETQY
TRBJ1-1 TRBV5-5 ASSLEVRALNTEAF
TRBJ2-5 TRBV18 ASSSQVVQETQY
TRBJ2-7 TRBV14 ASSRLAGVGEQY
TRBJ2-1 TRBV18 ASSPPSRLEFDNEQF
TRBJ1-3 TRBV6-5 ASSFGQGSGNTIY
TRBJ2-1 TRBV28 ASSFGAGSLLFNEQF
TRBJ2-6 TRBV27 ASSSDRTSSGANVLT
TRBJ1-5 TRBV6-5 ASSGYRGSNQPQH
TRBJ1-3 TRBV7-2 ASSLARLAGNTIY
TRBJ1-1 TRBV9 ASSVESRNTEAF
TRBJ2-5 TRBV30 AWRTTGYQETQY
TRBJ2-5 TRBV7-6 ASSWTGSFLETQY
TRBJ2-1 TRBV19 ATQRGGRGSYNEQF
TRBJ2-3 TRBV19 ASSPESVTDTQY
TRBJ1-6 TRBV4-3 ASSQDVGQGTSPLH
TRBJ1-1 TRBV7-9 ASSLDARGTEAF
TRBJ2-3 TRBV30 AWSELADLQDTQY
TRBJ1-2 TRBV7-9 ASSLAPGQAGYT
TRBJ1-2 TRBV30 AWSPPGQGYYGYT
TRBJ2-1 TRBV7-2 ASSRSRLDPARPYNEQF
TRBJ2-1 TRBV7-9 ASSPVGTSPGNEQF
TRBJ1-1 TRBV7-2 ASSVHSDKPEAF
TRBJ2-1 TRBV18 ASSKGLAEYNEQF
TRBJ1-2 TRBV7-2 ASSLSSGPTEGYGYT
TRBJ1-1 TRBV20-1 SEEPEAF
TRBJ1-6 TRBV7-8 ASSPDRVNSPLH
TRBJ1-1 TRBV6-2/TRBV6-3 ASSYRGAVGQSLGTEAF
TRBJ2-1 TRBV27 ASSPIAGYNEQF
TRBJ2-2 TRBV5-5 ASSFRTQGIAGELF
TRBJ1-1 TRBV19 ASSILPGQGTTEAF
TRBJ2-1 TRBV28 ASTEGLNNEQF
TRBJ1-5 TRBV13 ASSLSRGITGEPRNQPQH
TRBJ1-1 TRBV2 ASSVLRGGTEAF
TRBJ2-5 TRBV7-9 ASSRPGEQETQY
TRBJ2-2 TRBV7-3 ASSLYAGGNTGELF
TRBJ1-2 TRBV3-1/TRBV3-2 ASSQDWTEVYGYT
TRBJ1-4 TRBV3-1/TRBV3-2 ASSQGSGNEKLF
TRBJ2-7 TRBV29-1 SARGWGERALGEQY
TRBJ1-1 TRBV7-2 ASSLARGQGINTEAF
TRBJ2-3 TRBV29-1 SVEPAGSTDTQY
TRBJ1-5 TRBV7-2 ASSPKPGQGYFSNQPQH
TRBJ1-5 TRBV6-5 ASRSGTGDNQPQH
TRBJ2-3 TRBV6-6 ASNQWPADTQY
TRBJ2-7 TRBV6-2/TRBV6-3 ASSRDSYEQY